This entry describes one T cell receptor (beta chain). What it binds is unknown. The source of the sample is a study of graft-versus-host responses after intestinal transplantation. Study information: As for transplant type, recipients had multivisceral, liver-intestinal, or isolated intestinal grafts. Anti-thymocyte globulin was used for induction in all recipients, who then took tacrolimus and steroids for approximately 3 years. Study conclusions and caveats: Allografts of patients with graft-donor T cell macrochimerism showed high graft-versus-host to host-versus-graft clone ratios. GvH clones were found in recipient marrow; some appeared first in ileum or blood.

Germline values: CDR1 SGHNT, CDR2 YYREEE (reference sequence). This CDR3 comprises 14 residues. The V end lost 4 bases, the J end lost 4 bases, and 15 bases lay between the germline ends. The method was immunoSEQ multiplex PCR; TCRdb's version includes in-frame clones alone and lacks a portion of them. The data show fewer than 85,000 clones, with approximately 94% seen just once and over 0.4% held by the top ten. The material sequenced was unstimulated CD8+ T cells sorted from spleen or lymph node cells, taken before intestinal transplant. J is TRBJ2-7 and V is TRBV5-4; TRBD2 might be the D (6 bases). The clonotype was recovered from a human donor who received an intestinal transplant. Written as DNA, the CDR3 is TGTGCCAGCAGCCTGGAGGGGTTGGAATACGAGCAGTACTTC. Its protein product is CASSLEGLEYEQYF.